The 27 T cell receptor beta chains presented below share a single source sample, sequenced in a study of cytomegalovirus exposure and HLA in healthy donors. The PCR made use of 60 Vbeta and 13 Jbeta primers. Clones were sequenced by immunoSEQ multiplex PCR, and TCRdb holds only the in-frame ones, with some missing. The table shows some 200,000 clones, with 10% to 15% occurring only once. The sample was PBMCs. These receptor sequences come from a man aged 45-60 years in good health and CMV-seropositive.

This clone was detected a few times. The chain couples TRBV6-1 to TRBJ2-7, with 7 positions matching TRBD1. Germline CDR1 and CDR2: MNHNS and SASEGT. The V gene end was trimmed by 6 bases and the J gene end by 0 bases; junction bases not matched to a gene: 5. This CDR3 is 14 amino acids long. CDR3 sequence reads: CASRSGTVSYEQYF. The CDR3 DNA follows: TGTGCCAGCAGATCGGGGACAGTCTCCTACGAGCAGTACTTC.

This clone has just a few counts. The CDR3 loop is CASRARERGNTIYF. DNA for the CDR3: TGTGCCAGCAGAGCCCGGGAGCGAGGAAACACCATATATTTT. The rearrangement joins TRBV6-6 to TRBJ1-3; no definite D call. CDR3 length: 14 residues. Germline V lookup: CDR1 MNHNY, CDR2 SVGAGI (reference sequence). V gave up 6 bases and J gave up 4 bases, with 13 bases separating them.

The chain carries TRBV11-2 and TRBJ2-3; TRBD2 matches 12 bases. CDR1 SGHAT and CDR2 FQNNGV come from the germline V gene. This CDR3 is 14 amino acids long. J lost 7 bases, V lost 8 bases, and 7 bases had no gene match. CDR3 nucleotides: TGTGCCAGCTCTCTAGCGGGGGGGCATAATACGCAGTATTTT. Protein product: CASSLAGGHNTQYF.

The chain uses TRBV9 and TRBJ2-2; D gene unclear. The CDR3 has 18 amino acids. Germline V gene data show CDR1 as SGDLS and CDR2 as YYNGEE. Trimming left V 3 bases short and J 4 bases short, with 22 bases between. CDR3 coding DNA: TGTGCCAGCAGCGCCCCTGTTGCGATAGAGAGTCGCACCGGGGAGCTGTTTTTT. Translated, it gives CASSAPVAIESRTGELFF.

The V call is TRBV6-1, the J call TRBJ1-1; 8 nucleotides line up with TRBD1. The CDR3 is 12 residues long. J was trimmed by 8 bases and V by 6 bases; bases with no gene match: 5. The germline gives CDR1 MNHNS, CDR2 SASEGT. CDR3: CASRARDREAFF. CDR3 sequence (DNA): TGTGCCAGCAGAGCCCGGGACAGGGAAGCTTTCTTT.

This clone has just a few counts. This chain uses TRBV25-1 with TRBJ1-2; 8 bases match TRBD1. With V trimmed by 5 bases and J by 5 bases, 4 bases remained unmatched. The CDR3 runs 13 residues. Germline CDR1 reads MGHDK; CDR2 reads SYGVNS. Here the CDR3 reads CASSPGQVYGYTF. CDR3 DNA sequence: TGTGCCAGCAGTCCGGGACAGGTTTATGGCTACACCTTC.

This clone was counted only a few times. The genes are TRBV29-1 and TRBJ2-3; 10 bases map to TRBD1. With 7 bases clipped from V and 3 bases from J, the junction kept 10 bases outside the gene matches. CDR3 length equals 15 residues. The germline CDR1 and CDR2 sequences are SQVTM and ANQGSEA. The CDR3 here is CSAQRDRGLTDTQYF. CDR3 sequence (DNA): TGCAGCGCGCAGAGGGACAGGGGTTTGACAGATACGCAGTATTTT.

This clone showed up just a few times. The genes are TRBV5-1 and TRBJ2-2; D possibly corresponds to TRBD2 (5 bases). This CDR3 is built from 16 residues. The germline CDR1 and CDR2 sequences are SGHRS and YFSETQ. V lost 1 base to trimming and J lost 0 bases, with 10 bases between them. The CDR3 loop reads CASSLRGQANTGELFF. CDR3 DNA: TGCGCCAGCAGCTTGCGCGGGCAGGCGAACACCGGGGAGCTGTTTTTT.

The table lists this clone with a few counts. Compared with germline, one end of the junction differs, possibly owing to a read error. At the DNA level, this CDR3 is encoded by other sequences in the same sample as well. CDR3 DNA sequence: TGTGCCAGCAGCCCCTTAGCGGGGTCGACGAATACCGGGGAGCTGTTTTTT. Translating gives CASSPLAGSTNTGELFF. The rearrangement joins TRBV7-8 to TRBJ2-2, with 8 bases identical to TRBD2. Germline loops: CDR1 SGHVS, CDR2 FQNEAQ. The CDR3 sequence is 17 residues long.

The V gene is TRBV6-1, the J gene TRBJ2-3; TRBD2 aligns across 11 bases. The CDR3 has 14 residues. V lost 8 bases and J lost 5; bases outside the gene matches: 6. Germline V gene sequence: CDR1 MNHNS, CDR2 SASEGT. CDR3 nucleotides: TGTGCCAGCCGTAGCGGGGGGGCGTTAGATACGCAGTATTTT. It is translated as CASRSGGALDTQYF.

This clone came up a few times. This sequence joins TRBV18 and TRBJ2-7, with 10 bases aligning to TRBD1. The CDR3 covers 15 residues. V lost 3 bases and J lost 4; bases outside the gene matches: 6. From germline, CDR1 is KGHSH and CDR2 LQKENI. The CDR3, as DNA: TGTGCCAGCTCACCCGGGACAGGGGCGAAGTACGAGCAGTACTTC. This translates into CASSPGTGAKYEQYF.

This chain links TRBV5-1 with TRBJ2-2; D may be TRBD2 (7 bases). The CDR3 covers 16 residues. Germline V gene sequence: CDR1 SGHRS, CDR2 YFSETQ. Between the trimmed V and J ends, which lost 4 bases and 3 bases, there was a span of 16 bases. The DNA of the CDR3 is TGCGCCAGCAGCCCACTTGGGGGGGCGGACACCGGGGAGCTGTTTTTT. Encoded protein: CASSPLGGADTGELFF.

The chain joins TRBV19 to TRBJ1-6; D is perhaps TRBD1 (6 bases). The CDR3 length is 16 residues. V was shortened by 9 bases and J by 0 bases, with 15 bases between the two germline ends. In germline, CDR1 is LNHDA, CDR2 SQIVND (reference sequence). CDR3 amino acids: CASVGAASSYNSPLHF. The CDR3 DNA reads TGTGCCAGCGTGGGGGCAGCAAGCTCCTATAATTCACCCCTCCACTTT.

This clone has only a few counts. The chain recombines TRBV9 with TRBJ2-7; D may be TRBD1 (5 bases). The CDR3 is made up of 15 amino acids. V dropped 0 bases and J dropped 5 bases, with 15 bases sitting between them. CDR1 and CDR2 (germline): SGDLS, YYNGEE. CDR3 DNA sequence: TGTGCCAGCAGCGTAGCTGCAGGGATGAATAACGAGCAGTACTTC. This codes for CASSVAAGMNNEQYF.

This clone was seen more than once but under ten times. The CDR3 coding sequence is TGTGCCAGCAGACGGAATATGAACACCGGGGAGCTGTTTTTT. Its protein is CASRRNMNTGELFF. J is TRBJ1-3 and V is TRBV7-9; D unresolved. The J call may not be correct, given that the DNA end is closer to TRBJ2-2. CDR3 length: 14 amino acids. Germline-derived CDR1 and CDR2 are SEHNR and FQNEAQ (reference sequence).

The chain recombines TRBV1 with TRBJ1-2. TRBV1 has pseudogene status. CDR3 size: 14 residues. CDR3 DNA: TGCACCAGCAGCCATCAGCGGTCGCTCTATGGCTACACCTTC. This codes for CTSSHQRSLYGYTF.

The rearrangement uses TRBV5-1 and TRBJ2-5; D is unclear. The CDR3 length is 14 residues. Germline CDR1 SGHRS, CDR2 YFSETQ. Trimming cost V 1 base and J 6 bases, with 13 bases left between them. The CDR3 region is CASSLRSGGKTQYF. The CDR3 bases are TGCGCCAGCAGCTTGAGATCAGGTGGAAAGACCCAGTACTTC.

The rearrangement links TRBV6-6 to TRBJ1-1, with D possibly TRBD1 on 6 matching bases. The CDR3 length is 14 residues. CDR1 and CDR2 from the germline V gene are MNHNY and SVGAGI (reference sequence). With 2 bases removed from V and 2 bases from J, the gap between germline ends came to 9 bases. The CDR3 here is CASSYEQGNTEAFF. The CDR3 nucleotides read TGTGCCAGCAGTTACGAACAGGGTAACACTGAAGCTTTCTTT.

V gene TRBV25-1 combines with J gene TRBJ1-2; D gene uncertain. Trimming took off 6 bases at V and 5 bases at J, with 19 bases between the two ends. Germline V gene lookup returns CDR1 MGHDK and CDR2 SYGVNS. The CDR3 totals 15 residues. The CDR3 DNA sequence: TGTGCCAGCAGCCGAGACGGAACCGCGGGATATGGCTACACCTTC. Translation: CASSRDGTAGYGYTF.

The chain links TRBV7-9 to TRBJ1-4, with D perhaps matching TRBD1 (6 bases). The CDR3 is made up of 15 amino acids. V lost 4 bases to trimming and J lost 7 bases, with 16 bases between them. Per the germline V gene, CDR1 is SEHNR and CDR2 is FQNEAQ (reference sequence). The CDR3 reads CASSSIQGIGEKLFF. For the CDR3, the DNA is TGTGCCAGCAGCTCGATACAGGGTATCGGTGAAAAACTGTTTTTT.

Only a few counts were recorded for this clone. The chain has TRBV10-1 and TRBJ2-3, with TRBD2 identical over 13 bases. CDR3 length equals 19 residues. The germline V gene encodes CDR1 WNHNN and CDR2 SYGVQD (reference sequence). V lost 0 bases and J lost 0; bases outside the gene matches: 6. The CDR3 sequence is CASSESTLAGGQSTDTQYF. The CDR3 DNA reads TGCGCCAGCAGTGAGTCGACACTAGCGGGGGGGCAAAGCACAGATACGCAGTATTTT.

V gene TRBV7-2 combines with J gene TRBJ1-2; 7 bases match TRBD1. Germline-derived CDR1 and CDR2 are SGHTA and FQGNSA. After removal of 5 bases from V and 5 bases from J, the junction contained 11 bases not matched to a gene. CDR3 length: 15 amino acids. This CDR3 reads CASSPPRGVTYGYTF. The CDR3 nucleotides are TGTGCCAGCAGCCCCCCCAGGGGGGTAACATATGGCTACACCTTC. Filled out from reference TRBV7-2 and TRBJ1-2, the complete variable domain reads GAGVSQSPSNKVTEKGKDVELRCDPISGHTALYWYRQSLGQGLEFLIYFQGNSAPDKSGLPSDRFSAERTGGSVSTLTIQRTQQEDSAVYLCASSPPRGVTYGYTFGSGTRLTVV.

This chain joins TRBV5-6 and TRBJ1-2; D is uncertain. The V end was cut by 7 bases, the J end by 3 bases, with 16 bases between. CDR3 length equals 14 residues. Germline lookup yields CDR1 SGHDT and CDR2 YYEEEE. The CDR3 bases are TGTGCCAGCGCTGGTAGGAGGCGCGACTATGGCTACACCTTC. This codes for CASAGRRRDYGYTF.

The table lists this clone with a few counts. The CDR3 loop reads CASSEYGAGAAEAFF. CDR3 DNA: TGCGCCAGCAGTGAATACGGTGCGGGGGCGGCAGAAGCTTTCTTT. The genes are TRBV10-2 and TRBJ1-1, with D maybe TRBD1 (6 bases). Germline V gene sequence: CDR1 WSHSY, CDR2 SAAADI. The V end was cut by 3 bases, the J end by 8 bases, with 19 bases between. The CDR3 covers 15 residues.

V is TRBV9 and J is TRBJ2-1; D is uncertain. The CDR3 length is 15 residues. Trimming shortened V by 0 bases and J by 5 bases, and 12 bases separated the two germline ends. The germline CDR1 and CDR2 sequences are SGDLS and YYNGEE. CDR3 protein: CASSVAPVSNNEQFF. As DNA, the CDR3 is TGTGCCAGCAGCGTAGCGCCCGTTAGCAACAATGAGCAGTTCTTC.

This chain connects TRBV13 to TRBJ2-1; 8 bases are a match to TRBD1. This CDR3 has 14 residues. Germline CDR1 is PRHDT and CDR2 is FYEKMQ (reference sequence). Losses at the gene ends were 5 bases for V and 8 bases for J; bases not matched to a gene: 8. DNA for the CDR3: TGTGCCAGCAGCGGCAGGGGGCGTATCTATGAGCAGTTCTTC. This translates into CASSGRGRIYEQFF.

This chain connects TRBV28 to TRBJ1-5; 9 bases map to TRBD1. The CDR3 length is 18 residues. The V and J ends lost 6 bases and 2 bases, in that order; junction bases with no gene match: 14. Germline CDR1 is MDHEN and CDR2 is SYDVKM. The CDR3 bases are TGTGCCAGCAGGTCCGGGACAGGGTTAGTTTCAGGCAATCAGCCCCAGCATTTT. Translation: CASRSGTGLVSGNQPQHF.